A single sample is the source of the 29 T cell receptor beta chains below, sequenced in a study of a mutant IDH1 vaccine in newly diagnosed glioma. Sample time point: baseline, week 1 (first vaccination visit). Treatment defined: pre-vaccination baseline after standard-of-care therapy. The repertoire was sequenced with immunoSEQ multiplex PCR; TCRdb's copy has only in-frame clones and lacks some. The data show tens of thousands of clones, with about 83% seen just once and around 7% held by the top ten. The starting material was PBMCs, obtained from a glioma patient treated with radiotherapy, temozolomide or both. All receptors come from a woman in her forties or fifties with glioma.

This chain uses TRBV29-1 with TRBJ1-1; D uncertain. V dropped 6 bases and J dropped 7 bases, with 15 bases sitting between them. CDR1 SQVTM and CDR2 ANQGSEA come from the germline V gene. The CDR3 covers 12 residues. The CDR3 is CSVAPVEGEAFF. The CDR3 DNA reads as TGCAGCGTCGCTCCGGTGGAGGGTGAAGCTTTCTTT.

The chain couples TRBV5-4 to TRBJ2-7, with D possibly matching TRBD1 (6 bases). The CDR3 has 12 residues. Germline CDR1 reads SGHNT; CDR2 reads YYREEE (reference sequence). The V end was cut by 4 bases, the J end by 11 bases, with 16 bases between. CDR3 loop: CASSIGTPDEYF. As DNA, the CDR3 is TGTGCCAGCAGCATCGGGACACCCGATGAGTACTTC.

A few counts support this clone. The rearrangement uses TRBV11-2 and TRBJ1-2; possible D gene TRBD1, 5 bases. The germline V gene encodes CDR1 SGHAT and CDR2 FQNNGV. The CDR3 length is 15 residues. With 0 bases removed from V and 8 bases from J, the gap between germline ends came to 16 bases. The CDR3 region is CASSLESGPTSGYTF. The CDR3 coding sequence is TGTGCCAGCAGCTTAGAATCGGGGCCCACAAGCGGCTACACCTTC.

The V call is TRBV7-8, the J call TRBJ1-1; D is unresolved. Germline CDR1 is SGHVS and CDR2 is FQNEAQ. CDR3 length equals 13 residues. V lost 5 bases and J 3 bases, leaving 10 bases between the germline ends. CDR3 sequence: CASSRKFDTEAFF. The CDR3 nucleotides read TGTGCCAGCAGCCGGAAATTCGACACTGAAGCTTTCTTT.

This chain joins TRBV4-1 and TRBJ1-1; the D is unclear. Looked up from germline, CDR1 is MGHRA and CDR2 is YSYEKL. Trimming left V 1 base short and J 0 bases short, with 15 bases between. This CDR3 spans 17 amino acids. The CDR3 nucleotides read TGCGCCAGCAGCCAAGGGGTCTCAGATGGGTTGAACACTGAAGCTTTCTTT. Protein sequence: CASSQGVSDGLNTEAFF.

The chain joins TRBV4-2 to TRBJ1-5; 9 bases line up with TRBD1. V lost 4 bases and J lost 3; bases outside the gene matches: 4. The length of the CDR3 is 15 residues. The germline CDR1 and CDR2 sequences are LGHNA and YNFKEQ. CDR3: CASSLRDRDNQPQHF. As DNA, the CDR3 is TGTGCCAGCAGCCTCCGGGACAGGGACAATCAGCCCCAGCATTTT.

The chain combines TRBV29-1 with TRBJ1-2; 8 bases fit TRBD1. Germline loops: CDR1 SQVTM, CDR2 ANQGSEA. This CDR3 has 14 residues. Unmatched junction bases numbered 11, after V lost 5 bases and J lost 6 bases. CDR3 bases: TGCAGCGTTCTCCTGGACAGGGATAAAGATGGCTACACCTTC. This translates into CSVLLDRDKDGYTF.

This chain uses TRBV5-4 with TRBJ1-2; TRBD1 might be the D (6 bases). This CDR3 is 14 amino acids long. Germline CDR1 reads SGHNT; CDR2 reads YYREEE (reference sequence). Trimming took 2 bases from V and 4 from J, leaving 12 bases between them. The CDR3 DNA reads TGTGCCAGCAGCTTAGGGGGGTCAGGCTATGGCTACACCTTC. The encoded protein is CASSLGGSGYGYTF.

The rearrangement joins TRBV11-2 to TRBJ2-7; 11 nucleotides agree with TRBD2. The CDR3 contains 15 residues. The V gene end was trimmed by 8 bases and the J gene end by 1 base; junction bases not matched to a gene: 7. Germline loops: CDR1 SGHAT, CDR2 FQNNGV. The CDR3: CASAPGTSGSYEQYF. In nucleotides, the CDR3 is TGTGCCAGCGCACCGGGGACTAGCGGTTCCTACGAGCAGTACTTC.

The chain has TRBV19 and TRBJ2-5; TRBD2 agrees at 11 bases. The CDR3 has 15 residues. V was clipped by 6 bases and J by 9 bases; unmatched bases: 12. Germline values: CDR1 LNHDA, CDR2 SQIVND (reference sequence). The CDR3 nucleotides read TGTGCCAGTAGCTCAACTAGCGGGGGCAAAGTGGCCCAGTACTTC. The encoded protein is CASSSTSGGKVAQYF.

This clone was observed a few times. The rearrangement uses TRBV7-2 and TRBJ1-1, with D uncertain. CDR3 length: 12 residues. V lost 3 bases, J lost 5 bases, and 7 bases lay in between. The germline V gene encodes CDR1 SGHTA and CDR2 FQGNSA. The CDR3 region has the DNA TGTGCCAGCAGCTTGGATGCGACTGAAGCTTTCTTT. Its translation is CASSLDATEAFF.

The gene calls are TRBV27 and TRBJ2-7; 9 bases fit TRBD1. This CDR3 spans 13 amino acids. V shed 6 bases and J 3 bases; nucleotides not matched to a gene: 3. Germline V CDR1 and CDR2: MNHEY, SMNVEV (reference sequence). The CDR3 loop reads CASRTGQGYEQYF. The CDR3 region has the DNA TGTGCCAGCAGAACGGGACAGGGCTACGAGCAGTACTTC.

This rearrangement joins TRBV14 to TRBJ2-7; D gene unclear. V lost 0 bases and J lost 2, with 8 bases in between. The CDR3 runs to 14 residues. CDR1 and CDR2 (germline): SGHDN, FVKESK. CDR3 loop: CASSQDPEPYEQYF. The CDR3 DNA reads TGTGCCAGCAGCCAAGATCCAGAGCCCTACGAGCAGTACTTC.

This chain connects TRBV11-2 to TRBJ1-6, with no clear D. The CDR3 has 17 residues. Germline V gene lookup returns CDR1 SGHAT and CDR2 FQNNGV. Trimming stripped 4 bases from V and 0 bases from J, with 13 bases between. The CDR3 protein is CASSSGVALSYNSPLHF. For the CDR3, the DNA is TGTGCCAGCAGCTCCGGGGTCGCCCTCTCCTATAATTCACCCCTCCACTTT.

The chain combines TRBV6-6 with TRBJ1-1, with D hard to call. Germline-derived CDR1 and CDR2 are MNHNY and SVGAGI (reference sequence). This CDR3 is built from 13 residues. The V end was cut by 2 bases, the J end by 1 base, with 5 bases between. The CDR3 DNA sequence: TGTGCCAGCAGTTACGGTTCGAACACTGAAGCTTTCTTT. This encodes CASSYGSNTEAFF.

V and J are TRBV29-1 and TRBJ2-7; the D gene is possibly TRBD1 (5 bases). The CDR3 contains 12 residues. Germline assignment: CDR1 SQVTM and CDR2 ANQGSEA. Trimming left V 7 bases short and J 5 bases short, with 15 bases between. Here the CDR3 DNA reads TGCAGCGCAAGGGCAGGGCTCAACGAGCAGTACTTC. It translates to CSARAGLNEQYF.

The rearrangement joins TRBV27 to TRBJ1-2; 8 bases map to TRBD1. The length of the CDR3 is 16 residues. Germline-derived CDR1 and CDR2 are MNHEY and SMNVEV (reference sequence). J gave up 0 bases and V 1 base, and 4 bases lay outside the gene matches. The CDR3 sequence: CASSLLQGGSNYGYTF. The CDR3 DNA follows: TGTGCCAGCAGTTTATTACAGGGGGGCTCTAACTATGGCTACACCTTC.

The chain recombines TRBV14 with TRBJ2-1; TRBD2 matches 11 bases. The trim removed 0 bases at V and 4 bases at J, leaving 2 bases unmatched. CDR3 size: 16 residues. Germline V CDR1 and CDR2: SGHDN, FVKESK. CDR3 residues: CASSQDSGGDYNEQFF. In DNA, the CDR3 is TGTGCCAGCAGCCAAGATAGCGGGGGGGATTACAATGAGCAGTTCTTC.

The V and J genes are TRBV10-3 and TRBJ2-2, with no clear D. Germline CDR1 reads ENHRY; CDR2 reads SYGVKD. V lost 5 bases, J lost 4 bases, and 14 bases lay in between. CDR3 length: 15 residues. DNA for the CDR3: TGTGCCATCAGTAGAAACACCCCGGGCACCGGGGAGCTGTTTTTT. This gives the protein CAISRNTPGTGELFF.

This clone was recorded only once. J is TRBJ1-5 and V is TRBV19; D unclear. The germline V gene has CDR1 LNHDA and CDR2 SQIVND (reference sequence). This CDR3 is built from 12 residues. V was shortened by 5 bases and J by 9 bases, with 11 bases between the two germline ends. CDR3 coding DNA: TGTGCCAGTAGTCCCGGGATGAGGCCCCAGCATTTT. It yields the protein CASSPGMRPQHF.

The rearrangement links TRBV10-3 to TRBJ1-4; a weak D match, TRBD1 (5 bases). Trimming removed 6 bases at V and 0 bases at J, with 11 bases between. Germline V lookup: CDR1 ENHRY, CDR2 SYGVKD. The CDR3 contains 15 residues. The CDR3 DNA follows: TGTGCCATCAGGCCGGGGGACGCAACTAATGAAAAACTGTTTTTT. Translated, it gives CAIRPGDATNEKLFF.

The chain uses TRBV6-1 and TRBJ2-7; D might be TRBD1 or TRBD2, each matching 5 bases. V was clipped by 4 bases and J by 4 bases, with 5 bases between them. Germline CDR1 reads MNHNS; CDR2 reads SASEGT. CDR3 length equals 11 residues. The CDR3 DNA follows: TGTGCCAGCAGTGGGGGGTACGAGCAGTACTTC. The encoded protein is CASSGGYEQYF.

The chain joins TRBV6-1 to TRBJ2-5, with 9 bases matching TRBD2. This CDR3 spans 16 amino acids. In germline, CDR1 is MNHNS, CDR2 SASEGT. Germline trimming cut 2 bases from V and 2 bases from J; bases unmatched to any gene: 6. CDR3 residues: CASSERGLAVQETQYF. Written as DNA, the CDR3 is TGTGCCAGCAGTGAACGGGGACTAGCCGTACAAGAGACCCAGTACTTC.

V and J are TRBV19 and TRBJ1-2; 7 nucleotides agree with TRBD1. The germline CDR1 and CDR2 sequences are LNHDA and SQIVND (reference sequence). This CDR3 is 12 amino acids long. J lost 2 bases, V lost 8 bases, and 2 bases had no gene match. CDR3 coding DNA: TGTGCCAGTTCGGACAGGAACTATGGCTACACCTTC. Protein product: CASSDRNYGYTF.

The J gene is TRBJ2-5, the V gene TRBV15, with D hard to call. V dropped 0 bases and J dropped 1 base, with 9 bases sitting between them. CDR3 length equals 15 residues. The germline CDR1 and CDR2 sequences are LNHNV and YYDKDF (reference sequence). CDR3 sequence: CATSRDVGSQETQYF. Written as DNA, the CDR3 is TGTGCCACCAGCAGAGATGTGGGCTCCCAAGAGACCCAGTACTTC. The variable domain in full, completed from reference TRBV15 and TRBJ2-5, reads DAMVIQNPRYQVTQFGKPVTLSCSQTLNHNVMYWYQQKSSQAPKLLFHYYDKDFNNEADTPDNFQSRRPNTSFCFLDIRSPGLGDTAMYLCATSRDVGSQETQYFGPGTRLLVL.

The chain couples TRBV5-1 to TRBJ2-3; weak D call: TRBD1 (5 bases). Germline V CDR1 and CDR2: SGHRS, YFSETQ. The CDR3 contains 16 residues. V was cut by 2 bases and J by 0 bases, with 13 bases left in between. The CDR3 DNA sequence: TGCGCCAGCAGCTTTGCGGTGAGACAGAGCACAGATACGCAGTATTTT. It specifies CASSFAVRQSTDTQYF.

As regards this clone: Different DNA sequences within this sample yield the same CDR3. V and J are TRBV9 and TRBJ2-5; perhaps TRBD2 as D (5 bases). Germline V gives CDR1 SGDLS, CDR2 YYNGEE. V was clipped by 0 bases and J by 2 bases, with 5 bases between them. CDR3 length: 13 residues. The CDR3 nucleotides read TGTGCCAGCAGCGTAGCGGGGCAAGAGACCCAGTACTTC. Translation: CASSVAGQETQYF.

The genes are TRBV11-2 and TRBJ2-2; a weak D match, TRBD1 (6 bases). Trimming cost V 0 bases and J 0 bases, with 8 bases left between them. The CDR3 has 16 amino acids. Germline V gene lookup returns CDR1 SGHAT and CDR2 FQNNGV. CDR3 in amino acids: CASSLEAGANTGELFF. CDR3 coding DNA: TGTGCCAGCAGCTTAGAAGCAGGGGCGAACACCGGGGAGCTGTTTTTT.

This chain joins TRBV7-2 and TRBJ2-2, with 8 bases lining up with TRBD1. The CDR3 sequence is 15 residues long. The junction had 6 bases not matched to a gene; V was cut back by 5 bases and J by 4 bases. The germline gives CDR1 SGHTA, CDR2 FQGNSA. DNA of the CDR3: TGTGCCAGCAGCATGTCAGGGGGCAGCACCGGGGAGCTGTTTTTT. Its translation: CASSMSGGSTGELFF. Full variable domain (outside the CDR3, taken from reference TRBV7-2 and TRBJ2-2): GAGVSQSPSNKVTEKGKDVELRCDPISGHTALYWYRQSLGQGLEFLIYFQGNSAPDKSGLPSDRFSAERTGGSVSTLTIQRTQQEDSAVYLCASSMSGGSTGELFFGEGSRLTVL.